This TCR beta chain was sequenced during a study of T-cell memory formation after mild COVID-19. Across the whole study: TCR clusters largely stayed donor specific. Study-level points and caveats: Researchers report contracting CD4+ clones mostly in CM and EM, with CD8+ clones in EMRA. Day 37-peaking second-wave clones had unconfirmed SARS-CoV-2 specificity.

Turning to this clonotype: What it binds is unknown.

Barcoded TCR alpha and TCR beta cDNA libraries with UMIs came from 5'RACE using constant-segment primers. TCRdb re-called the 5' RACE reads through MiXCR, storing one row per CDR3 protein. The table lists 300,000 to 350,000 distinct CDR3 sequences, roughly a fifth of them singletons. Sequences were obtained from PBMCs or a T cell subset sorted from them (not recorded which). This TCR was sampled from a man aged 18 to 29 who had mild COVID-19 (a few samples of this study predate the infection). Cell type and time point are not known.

CDR3 sequence reads: CASSPQLYEQYV. DNA of the CDR3: TGTGCCAGCAGCCCCCAGTTGTACGAGCAGTACGTC. This chain uses TRBV3-1 with TRBJ2-7; unclear D gene. CDR3 length equals 12 residues. Trimming shortened V by 4 bases and J by 4 bases, and 8 bases separated the two germline ends. Germline V gene lookup returns CDR1 LGHDT and CDR2 YNNKEL (reference sequence).